The 17 T cell receptor beta chains presented below share a single source sample, sequenced in a study of blood T cells in healthy people across ages. The use of a sample-barcoded 5' primer and a J-beta primer mix characterized a second PCR of roughly 6 to 11 cycles. TCRdb analysed the 5' RACE reads with MiXCR anew, one entry per CDR3 protein. The sample comprises fewer than 1.5 million distinct CDR3 sequences, around two fifths of which are singletons, and 7% to 9.5% rests with the top ten. The specimen was blood. These receptors were collected from a woman aged 18-29 years in good health.

This clonotype was recorded a few times. V gene TRBV11-2 combines with J gene TRBJ2-4; D not resolved. The germline CDR1 and CDR2 sequences are SGHAT and FQNNGV. V shed 0 bases and J shed 5 bases, with 11 bases lying between them. There are 15 residues in the CDR3. Written as DNA, the CDR3 is TGTGCCAGCAGCTTAGATCGAGGAATCCAAAACATTCAGTACTTC. Residues: CASSLDRGIQNIQYF.

This clonotype was recorded a few times. The chain links TRBV9 to TRBJ2-3, with D unclear. CDR1 is SGDLS and CDR2 is YYNGEE in the germline V gene. CDR3 length: 15 residues. Trimming shortened V by 2 bases and J by 1 base, and 11 bases separated the two germline ends. CDR3 amino acids: CASSVSVGGTDTQYF. CDR3 nucleotides: TGTGCCAGCAGCGTGAGCGTTGGTGGCACAGATACGCAGTATTTT.

There are a few counts of this clonotype. V and J are TRBV7-2 and TRBJ2-5, with 10 nucleotides matching TRBD2. Looked up from germline, CDR1 is SGHTA and CDR2 is FQGNSA. J was trimmed by 1 base and V by 7 bases; bases with no gene match: 6. The CDR3 runs 15 residues. In nucleotides, the CDR3 is TGTGCCAGCATTCCCAGGACTAGCGGCCAAGAGACCCAGTACTTC. Protein product: CASIPRTSGQETQYF.

The sample holds a few counts of this clonotype. The chain has TRBV2 and TRBJ1-1; D gene ambiguous. This CDR3 spans 13 amino acids. The ends were cut back, 7 bases at V and 11 bases at J, with 20 bases in the middle. Germline CDR1 reads SNHLY; CDR2 reads FYNNEI. The CDR3 spells CASTVGREGVAFF. CDR3 in DNA: TGTGCCAGCACCGTCGGACGAGAGGGCGTGGCTTTCTTT. The full variable domain, its missing parts supplied by reference TRBV2 and TRBJ1-1, is EPEVTQTPSHQVTQMGQEVILRCVPISNHLYFYWYRQILGQKVEFLVSFYNNEISEKSEIFDDQFSVERPDGSNFTLKIRSTKLEDSAMYFCASTVGREGVAFFGQGTRLTVV.

This clonotype has only one observation. The chain employs TRBV11-2 and TRBJ2-7, with a tentative D call TRBD1 (6 bases). CDR3 length: 15 residues. Germline V gene data show CDR1 as SGHAT and CDR2 as FQNNGV. V was trimmed by 0 bases and J by 0 bases, leaving 9 bases between them. This CDR3 reads CASSLDWDNSYEQYF. DNA for the CDR3: TGTGCCAGCAGCTTAGATTGGGACAACTCCTACGAGCAGTACTTC.

This clonotype was observed a handful of times. The chain employs TRBV28 and TRBJ2-3; D gene ambiguous. The CDR3 has 17 residues. The germline CDR1 and CDR2 sequences are MDHEN and SYDVKM. V was pared by 2 bases and J by 0 bases, with 15 bases between. The CDR3 DNA sequence: TGTGCCAGCAGTTTAACCCGCCTGGCACCTAGCACAGATACGCAGTATTTT. It is translated as CASSLTRLAPSTDTQYF.

This rearrangement joins TRBV9 to TRBJ2-1; unclear D gene. The CDR3 is made up of 13 amino acids. In germline, CDR1 is SGDLS, CDR2 YYNGEE. Trimming stripped 7 bases from V and 0 bases from J, with 8 bases between. CDR3 loop: CASGISSYNEQFF. In DNA form, the CDR3 reads TGTGCCAGCGGGATAAGCTCCTACAATGAGCAGTTCTTC.

This clonotype was observed a few times. The chain links TRBV7-6 to TRBJ2-7, with a tentative D call TRBD2 (5 bases). V dropped 6 bases and J dropped 3 bases, with 21 bases sitting between them. This CDR3 has 16 residues. CDR1 and CDR2 (germline): SGHVS, FNYEAQ. The CDR3 sequence: CASSPMSPADFYEQYF. CDR3 DNA: TGTGCCAGCAGTCCGATGTCGCCAGCGGATTTCTACGAGCAGTACTTC.

The chain has TRBV3-1 and TRBJ2-2; D is perhaps TRBD2 (6 bases). Germline V CDR1 and CDR2: LGHDT, YNNKEL (reference sequence). The length of the CDR3 is 15 residues. Trimming stripped 8 bases from V and 1 base from J, with 14 bases between. The CDR3 protein is CASETSWENTGELFF. The DNA for the CDR3 is TGTGCCAGCGAGACTAGTTGGGAGAACACCGGGGAGCTGTTTTTT.

V usage is TRBV2 and J usage is TRBJ1-2, with D uncertain. Germline CDR1 reads SNHLY; CDR2 reads FYNNEI. V was trimmed by 10 bases and J by 7 bases, leaving 22 bases between them. This CDR3 contains 14 residues. The CDR3 DNA is TGTGCCATCACGTCGGGATCATTAGACTCTGGCTACACCTTC. Protein product: CAITSGSLDSGYTF.

This clonotype was recorded a few times. This chain links TRBV10-2 with TRBJ2-1; 7 positions match TRBD2. Losses at the gene ends were 3 bases for V and 6 bases for J; bases not matched to a gene: 5. Per the germline V gene, CDR1 is WSHSY and CDR2 is SAAADI. This CDR3 spans 14 amino acids. The CDR3 DNA reads TGCGCCAGCAGTGATTGGGGGAGGGGCAATGAGCAGTTCTTC. Its translation: CASSDWGRGNEQFF.

This clonotype was observed a handful of times. The chain recombines TRBV6-2 or TRBV6-3 with TRBJ2-5; TRBD2 might be the D (5 bases). The assigned J gene may be wrong: the sequence end matches TRBJ2-7 better. From germline, CDR1 is MNHEY and CDR2 SVGEGT. The CDR3 extends over 15 amino acids. CDR3 sequence: CASSYSGLSDYEQYF. CDR3 sequence (DNA): TGTGCCAGCAGTTACTCAGGACTGAGCGACTACGAGCAGTACTTC.

This clonotype was observed a few times. The V and J genes are TRBV7-2 and TRBJ1-2, with D unclear. The CDR3 loop spans 14 amino acids. CDR1 SGHTA and CDR2 FQGNSA come from the germline V gene. V was cut by 1 base and J by 4 bases, with 10 bases left in between. The CDR3 DNA sequence: TGTGCCAGCAGCTTAGAGGCGCCCAGCTATGGCTACACCTTC. Residues: CASSLEAPSYGYTF.

V is TRBV6-1 and J is TRBJ2-4; D call uncertain. The J call is doubtful: the DNA matches TRBJ2-7 better. Germline V gene lookup returns CDR1 MNHNS and CDR2 SASEGT. This CDR3 has 12 amino acids. The CDR3 is CASSVRHYEQYF. The CDR3 coding sequence is TGTGCCAGCAGTGTCAGGCACTACGAGCAGTACTTC.

As DNA, the CDR3 is TGTGCCAGCAGCCAAGAGGCGCGGGGGGGAAAAGAGACCCAGTACTTC. Protein sequence: CASSQEARGGKETQYF. The chain carries TRBV4-2 and TRBJ2-5, with 9 nucleotides matching TRBD2. The CDR3 length is 16 residues. Germline CDR1 and CDR2: LGHNA and YNFKEQ. V dropped 0 bases and J dropped 3; count of bases not matched to a gene: 5.

This clonotype was recorded at least ten times. The chain links TRBV29-1 to TRBJ2-1; no firm D call. This CDR3 contains 11 residues. Germline V lookup: CDR1 SQVTM, CDR2 ANQGSEA. V was cut by 6 bases and J by 7 bases, with 10 bases left in between. In DNA, the CDR3 is TGCAGCGTGCTCCGTACGAATGAGCAGTTCTTC. Translating it yields CSVLRTNEQFF.

This clonotype was seen a few times. V and J are TRBV5-1 and TRBJ2-1, with D perhaps matching TRBD2 (5 bases). The CDR3 is made up of 15 amino acids. With 2 bases removed from V and 5 bases from J, the gap between germline ends came to 14 bases. Germline CDR1 is SGHRS and CDR2 is YFSETQ. The CDR3 protein is CASSLGRASHNEQFF. The CDR3 region has the DNA TGCGCCAGCAGCTTAGGGAGAGCGTCCCACAATGAGCAGTTCTTC.